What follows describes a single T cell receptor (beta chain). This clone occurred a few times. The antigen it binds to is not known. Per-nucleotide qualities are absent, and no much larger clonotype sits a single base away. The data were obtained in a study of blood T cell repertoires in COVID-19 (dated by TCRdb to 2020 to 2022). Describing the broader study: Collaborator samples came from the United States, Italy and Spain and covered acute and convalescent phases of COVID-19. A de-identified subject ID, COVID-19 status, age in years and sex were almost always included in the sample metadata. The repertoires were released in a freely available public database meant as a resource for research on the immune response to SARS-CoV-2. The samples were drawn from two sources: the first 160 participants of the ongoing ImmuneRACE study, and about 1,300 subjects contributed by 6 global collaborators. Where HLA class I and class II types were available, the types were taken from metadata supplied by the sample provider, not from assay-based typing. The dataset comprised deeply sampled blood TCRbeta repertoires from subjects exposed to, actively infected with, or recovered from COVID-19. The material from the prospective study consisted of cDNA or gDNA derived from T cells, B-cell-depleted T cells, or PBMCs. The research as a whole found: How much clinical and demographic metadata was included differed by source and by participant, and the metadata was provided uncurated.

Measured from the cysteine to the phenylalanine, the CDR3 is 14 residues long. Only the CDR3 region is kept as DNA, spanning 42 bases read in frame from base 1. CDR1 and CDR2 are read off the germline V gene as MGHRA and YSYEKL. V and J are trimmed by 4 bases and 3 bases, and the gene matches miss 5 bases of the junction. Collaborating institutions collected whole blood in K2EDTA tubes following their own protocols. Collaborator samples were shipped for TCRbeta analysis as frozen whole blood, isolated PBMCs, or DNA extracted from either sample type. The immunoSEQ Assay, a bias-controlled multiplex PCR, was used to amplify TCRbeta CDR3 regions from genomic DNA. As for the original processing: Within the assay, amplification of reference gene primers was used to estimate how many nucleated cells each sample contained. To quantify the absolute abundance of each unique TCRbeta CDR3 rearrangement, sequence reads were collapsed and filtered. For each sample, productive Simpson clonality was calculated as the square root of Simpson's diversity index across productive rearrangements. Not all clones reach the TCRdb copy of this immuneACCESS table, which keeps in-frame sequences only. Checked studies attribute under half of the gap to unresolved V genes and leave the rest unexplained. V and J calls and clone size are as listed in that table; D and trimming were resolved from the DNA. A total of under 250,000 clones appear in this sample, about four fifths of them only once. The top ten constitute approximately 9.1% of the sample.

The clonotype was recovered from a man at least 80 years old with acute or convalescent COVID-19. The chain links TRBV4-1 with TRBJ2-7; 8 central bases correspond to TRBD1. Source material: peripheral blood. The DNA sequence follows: TGCGCCAGCAGCCTGGACAGGGACTTCTACGAGCAGTACTTC. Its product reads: CASSLDRDFYEQYF.